The rows below give T cell receptor beta chains drawn from one sample of a study of shared clonotypes between healthy human individuals. The table came from immunoSEQ multiplex PCR; TCRdb's copy has only in-frame clones and leaves some out. The data contain some 2.1 million clones, approximately 95% of them singletons. Input material: naive CD4+ T cells sorted from blood. Every receptor here comes from a man between 18 and 35 years old in good health. Each CDR3 is given with its conserved first and last residue.

CDR3	V
CAGSGQAHTEAFF	TRBV7-9
CASSPGQGGNQPQHF	TRBV9
CASSLTGSWEKLFF	TRBV6-5
CASSSQGPGELFF	TRBV5-1
CASSEPPTGMNTEAFF	TRBV6-1
CASSSDFEGSRAFF	TRBV5-4
CASSQLSSYNSPLHF	TRBV19
CSVSRGQETQYF	TRBV29-1
CASSPGLVREQYF	TRBV5-1
CASSQAGTSDSTDTQYF	TRBV4-2
CASSKGTGGSYYGYTF	TRBV5-8
CASSSGLTSGANVLTF	TRBV11-3
CASSVVGGITEAFF	TRBV2